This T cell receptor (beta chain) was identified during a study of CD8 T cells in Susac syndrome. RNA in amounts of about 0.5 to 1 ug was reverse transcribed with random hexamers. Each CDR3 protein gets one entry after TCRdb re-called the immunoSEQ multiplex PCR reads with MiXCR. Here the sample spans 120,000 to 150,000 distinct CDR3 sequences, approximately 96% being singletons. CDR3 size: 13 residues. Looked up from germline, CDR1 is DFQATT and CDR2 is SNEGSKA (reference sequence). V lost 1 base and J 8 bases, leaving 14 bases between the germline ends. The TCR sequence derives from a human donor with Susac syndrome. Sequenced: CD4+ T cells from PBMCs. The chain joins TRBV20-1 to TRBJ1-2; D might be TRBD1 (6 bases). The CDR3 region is CSARVGGPRGYTF. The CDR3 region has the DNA TGCAGTGCTAGAGTCGGGGGCCCCCGCGGCTACACCTTC.